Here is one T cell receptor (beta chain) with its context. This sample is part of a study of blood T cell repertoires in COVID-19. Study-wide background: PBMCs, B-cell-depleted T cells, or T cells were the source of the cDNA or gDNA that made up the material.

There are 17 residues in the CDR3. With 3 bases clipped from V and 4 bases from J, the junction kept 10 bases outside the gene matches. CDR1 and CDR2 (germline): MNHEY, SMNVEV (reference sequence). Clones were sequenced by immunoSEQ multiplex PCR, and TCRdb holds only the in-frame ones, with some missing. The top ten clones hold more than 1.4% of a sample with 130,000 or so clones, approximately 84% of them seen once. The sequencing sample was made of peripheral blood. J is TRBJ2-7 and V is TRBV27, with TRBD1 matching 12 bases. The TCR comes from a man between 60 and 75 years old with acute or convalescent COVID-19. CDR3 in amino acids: CASSFLGGQGARYEQYF. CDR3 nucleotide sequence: TGTGCCAGCAGTTTTTTGGGGGGACAGGGGGCGAGGTACGAGCAGTACTTC.